This TCR beta chain was identified in a study of patients and donors after allogeneic stem cell transplantation. The table lists this clonotype with many counts. TCRdb fed the RT-PCR reads into MiXCR, producing one record per CDR3 protein. The table includes about 960,000 distinct CDR3 sequences, 15% to 20% detected once. The source is a human donor who was either an allogeneic HSCT recipient or a stem cell or donor lymphocyte infusion donor (not recorded which). It is not recorded whose cells these are; they may come from a transplant donor. Sequenced input: blood, either unsorted or a sorted T cell fraction (not recorded which).

The CDR3 loop reads CASSLGSLSGANVLTF. The CDR3 nucleotides are TGCGCCAGCAGCTTGGGGTCTCTCTCTGGGGCCAACGTCCTGACTTTC. The rearrangement joins TRBV5-1 to TRBJ2-6; D gene unclear. Germline CDR1 is SGHRS and CDR2 is YFSETQ. Between the trimmed V and J ends, which lost 0 bases and 0 bases, there was a span of 7 bases. This CDR3 spans 16 amino acids.